This TCR beta chain was identified during a study of cytotoxic CD8 clonotypes in ibrutinib-treated CLL (dated by TCRdb to 2020 to 2023). For the study in its entirety: The cohort was composed of roughly ten relapsed/refractory and roughly 14 treatment-naive patients; IGHV unmutated status was identified in around 17 patients. Partial responses were observed in about 25 patients and complete responses in 2; after a median follow-up of around 64 months, remission was maintained in 14 patients and progression was observed in some twelve. Response samples were obtained after a median of 12 months of treatment, with a range of roughly 6 to 40 months. On average, each sample yielded some 250,000 productive templates and roughly 95,000 productive rearrangements. Longitudinal samples were available for about 30% of the roughly 86 trial participants. Cryopreserved peripheral blood mononuclear cells were collected before treatment, at response, and at either disease progression or sustained remission. Every remission and progressive disease sample was obtained while ibrutinib was still being received by the patients. What the study reported, not specific to this receptor: Sustained-remission and progressing patients did not have matched sampling times, and lymph node repertoires were not examined. At baseline, clonality was higher than in age-matched healthy donors and showed a strong correlation with circulating CD8+ T-cell counts. At ibrutinib response clonality went up, during sustained remission it held steady, and at progression it dropped back toward baseline. Public clonotypes were rare and either shrank or stayed stable during treatment, and the rise in clonality at ibrutinib response reflected expansion of private clonotypes.

The time point label, as the study defines it: 20 to 30 months on ibrutinib. For TCR beta library preparation, roughly 2 micrograms of genomic DNA were extracted from the cryopreserved PBMCs. Longitudinal blood samples from CLL patients on ibrutinib monotherapy underwent high-throughput TCR beta sequencing. The patients took part in an open-label, single-center phase 2 trial of ibrutinib monotherapy. V drops 3 bases and J drops 3 bases, leaving 8 bases in between. As encoded in the germline V gene, CDR1 is MGHRA while CDR2 is YSYEKL. There are 13 amino acids in the CDR3, from cysteine to phenylalanine inclusive. The CDR3 DNA has 39 bases and is translated from base 1. Concerning this clone: Its cognate antigen has yet to be identified. No much larger clone exists at a distance of one base, and base qualities are not known.

The goal of deep resolution MiSeq sequencing was a depth between 1 in 1 million and 1 in 200,000 T cells, and coverage averaged 10x per clonotype. The immunoSEQ hsTCRB Kit was used to generate TCR beta libraries. The original pipeline was this. The data were analyzed with ImmunoSEQ Analyzer and ImmunoSEQ Data Assistant, and V, D and J gene assignments followed IMGT definitions. Clonality, with values ranging from 0 to 1, was calculated as one minus the normalized Shannon entropy of productive rearrangement frequencies. Only overrepresented clonotypes making up at least 0.05% of the repertoire of each patient were included in the public clonotype analysis. Thirteen age-matched healthy donor repertoires from immuneACCESS were used as controls for clonality. This immuneACCESS table, as held by TCRdb, lists in-frame sequences with V and J called but not all clones. Of the missing ones, under half trace to an unresolved V gene in checked studies; the others have no known cause. V, J and clone size derive from that table, while D and trimming were established from the DNA sequence. The sample table holds fewer than 200,000 clones, of which under 90% were seen once. Together, the top ten hold 4.6% of the sample.

The sequencing used PBMCs, collected after 24 months of ibrutinib treatment. The chain was built from TRBV4-1 and TRBJ1-2, with the D gene not clear enough to name. This TCR was recovered from a human donor with chronic lymphocytic leukemia. The CDR3 protein: CASSQGSDYGYTF. In nucleotides, the sequence is TGCGCCAGCAGCCAGGGGTCCGACTATGGCTACACCTTC.